These 25 T cell receptor beta chains originate from one sample sequenced in a study of blood T cells in healthy people across ages. Next came a second PCR, run for roughly 6 to 11 cycles, which used a sample-barcoded 5' primer along with a J-beta primer mix. TCRdb re-called the 5' RACE reads through MiXCR, storing one row per CDR3 protein. The sample has some 1.5 million distinct CDR3 sequences; approximately 43% are singletons. Material for sequencing was blood. The source is a woman younger than 35 in good health.

The rearrangement links TRBV20-1 to TRBJ1-6; no clear D gene. The CDR3 consists of 18 residues. V shed 0 bases and J shed 8 bases, with 23 bases lying between them. Per germline, CDR1 DFQATT and CDR2 SNEGSKA (reference sequence). The CDR3 DNA follows: TGCAGTGCTAGAGATCTTGGGCGTTCCTCCTTACCAGATTCACCCCTCCACTTT. Protein product: CSARDLGRSSLPDSPLHF.

V gene TRBV6-1 combines with J gene TRBJ2-7; D uncertain. Per the germline V gene, CDR1 is MNHNS and CDR2 is SASEGT. V lost 2 bases and J lost 0, with 11 bases in between. The CDR3 has 15 amino acids. The DNA for the CDR3 is TGTGCCAGCAGTGAAACTCCTACTACCTCCTACGAGCAGTACTTC. Amino acids: CASSETPTTSYEQYF.

This clonotype was recorded a few times. The chain recombines TRBV7-9 with TRBJ2-3, with D perhaps TRBD2 (6 bases). V was cut by 3 bases and J by 10 bases, with 11 bases left in between. The CDR3 is 12 amino acids. CDR1 and CDR2 from the germline V gene are SEHNR and FQNEAQ (reference sequence). The CDR3 coding sequence is TGTGCCAGCAGCTTGGGGAGCGGGTCGCAGTATTTT. Translated, it gives CASSLGSGSQYF.

The chain joins TRBV20-1 to TRBJ2-1; 10 bases are shared with TRBD2. V shed 4 bases and J 0 bases; nucleotides not matched to a gene: 6. This CDR3 has 16 amino acids. Germline-derived CDR1 and CDR2 are DFQATT and SNEGSKA (reference sequence). The chain's CDR3 is CSATAGGPSSYNEQFF. CDR3 sequence (DNA): TGCAGTGCTACAGCGGGAGGGCCGAGCTCCTACAATGAGCAGTTCTTC.

Notes on this clonotype: The junction departs from germline at one end; a sequencing error may be responsible. V usage is TRBV18 and J usage is TRBJ1-6; D gene unclear. Germline CDR1 is KGHSH and CDR2 is LQKENI. The CDR3 sequence is 13 residues long. The CDR3 is CASSPLDNSPLHF. The CDR3 nucleotides are TGTGCCAGTTCACCGTTGGATAATTCACCCCTCCACTTT. The whole variable domain, remainder taken from reference TRBV18 and TRBJ1-6, is NAGVMQNPRHLVRRRGQEARLRCSPMKGHSHVYWYRQLPEEGLKFMVYLQKENIIDESGMPKERFSAEFPKEGPSILRIQQVVRGDSAAYFCASSPLDNSPLHFGNGTRLTVT.

This clonotype was seen more than once but under ten times. The chain employs TRBV10-3 and TRBJ2-3; 12 bases fit TRBD2. The germline gives CDR1 ENHRY, CDR2 SYGVKD. Losses at the gene ends were 8 bases for V and 6 bases for J; bases not matched to a gene: 6. The CDR3 contains 14 residues. This CDR3 is CAIQSTSGSDTQYF. In DNA form, the CDR3 reads TGTGCCATCCAATCGACTAGCGGGAGTGATACGCAGTATTTT.

Only a few counts were recorded for this clonotype. V and J are TRBV7-2 and TRBJ2-7; no definite D call. CDR1 is SGHTA and CDR2 is FQGNSA in the germline V gene. The CDR3 runs 15 residues. The V gene lost 3 bases and the J gene lost 5 bases, with 17 bases spanning the gap. The CDR3 DNA reads as TGTGCCAGCAGCTTCCCGCAAGTCAGTACCAACGAGCAGTACTTC. Translated, it gives CASSFPQVSTNEQYF. Variable domain in full (rest from reference TRBV7-2 and TRBJ2-7): GAGVSQSPSNKVTEKGKDVELRCDPISGHTALYWYRQSLGQGLEFLIYFQGNSAPDKSGLPSDRFSAERTGGSVSTLTIQRTQQEDSAVYLCASSFPQVSTNEQYFGPGTRLTVT.

About this clonotype itself: One end of the junction fails to match germline, which may point to a read error. J is TRBJ2-3 and V is TRBV14; 10 bases match TRBD2. The germline V gene has CDR1 SGHDN and CDR2 FVKESK. This CDR3 region has 16 residues. The CDR3 nucleotides read TGTGCCGGCAGCCGGGTAGGACTAGCGGACACAGATACGCAGTATTTT. Its translation: CAGSRVGLADTDTQYF.

This clonotype was counted only a few times. V is TRBV7-9 and J is TRBJ1-2; TRBD1 might be the D (5 bases). This CDR3 comprises 16 residues. Trimming pared 5 bases from V and 8 bases from J, leaving 24 bases between. Germline V CDR1 and CDR2: SEHNR, FQNEAQ (reference sequence). The CDR3 region has the DNA TGTGCCAGCAGCCGAGAGTTACGGACATTGCCGAGCGGCTACACCTTC. Protein product: CASSRELRTLPSGYTF.

Of note for this clonotype: Being one base from a much bigger clone, this may be a read error. The rearrangement links TRBV13 to TRBJ2-7; tentative D call: TRBD1 (6 bases). The germline CDR1 and CDR2 sequences are PRHDT and FYEKMQ (reference sequence). V was cut by 7 bases and J by 2 bases, with 9 bases left in between. The CDR3 totals 12 residues. CDR3 DNA: TGTGCCAGCAACACAGGGCCCTACGAGCAGTACTTC. It codes for CASNTGPYEQYF. The full variable domain, in which reference TRBV13 and TRBJ2-7 provide the parts outside the CDR3, is AAGVIQSPRHLIKEKRETATLKCYPIPRHDTVYWYQQGPGQDPQFLISFYEKMQSDKGSIPDRFSAQQFSDYHSELNMSSLELGDSALYFCASNTGPYEQYFGPGTRLTVT.

As regards this clonotype: A read error may account for a junction end that differs from germline. The chain has TRBV5-1 and TRBJ2-5; D may be TRBD2 (5 bases). The CDR3 is 15 residues long. CDR1 and CDR2 (germline): SGHRS, YFSETQ. CDR3 nucleotide sequence: TGCGCCAGCGGCTTATATCCGGGATCACAAGAGACCCAGTACTTC. Amino acids: CASGLYPGSQETQYF. Together with reference TRBV5-1 and TRBJ2-5, the CDR3 gives the full variable domain: KAGVTQTPRYLIKTRGQQVTLSCSPISGHRSVSWYQQTPGQGLQFLFEYFSETQRNKGNFPGRFSGRQFSNSRSEMNVSTLELGDSALYLCASGLYPGSQETQYFGPGTRLLVL.

The chain combines TRBV2 with TRBJ2-3; TRBD1 is a possible D gene (5 bases). The ends were cut back, 6 bases at V and 8 bases at J, with 15 bases in the middle. The germline CDR1 and CDR2 sequences are SNHLY and FYNNEI. CDR3 size: 13 residues. The CDR3 sequence: CASRAEGAGTQYF. The CDR3 DNA follows: TGTGCCAGCAGAGCCGAAGGGGCCGGTACGCAGTATTTT.

In its sample, this clonotype was seen a few times. The CDR3 DNA follows: TGTGCCAGCAGCCCGCTGCCAGCAAGGGCCACCAAAAACATTCAGTACTTC. Encoded protein: CASSPLPARATKNIQYF. The chain carries TRBV27 and TRBJ2-4, with D unresolved. In germline, CDR1 is MNHEY, CDR2 SMNVEV (reference sequence). The CDR3 is 17 amino acids. V was cut by 6 bases and J by 2 bases, with 20 bases left in between.

The chain recombines TRBV28 with TRBJ2-1, with TRBD2 identical over 9 bases. Germline V gene data show CDR1 as MDHEN and CDR2 as SYDVKM. V shed 5 bases and J 4 bases; nucleotides not matched to a gene: 6. The CDR3 is 15 residues long. CDR3 DNA sequence: TGTGCCAGCAGTGGCAAGCGGGAGGAATACAATGAGCAGTTCTTC. As protein: CASSGKREEYNEQFF.

V gene TRBV5-1 combines with J gene TRBJ2-3; D unresolved. Between the trimmed V and J ends, which lost 4 bases and 0 bases, there was a span of 15 bases. CDR3 length: 16 residues. CDR1 and CDR2 (germline): SGHRS, YFSETQ. The CDR3 spells CASSPWWGSSTDTQYF. The CDR3 DNA reads as TGCGCCAGCAGCCCTTGGTGGGGATCGAGCACAGATACGCAGTATTTT.

As for this clonotype: A read error may explain this, as a much larger clone is one base away. This rearrangement joins TRBV25-1 to TRBJ2-3; no clear D. Germline lookup yields CDR1 MGHDK and CDR2 SYGVNS. The CDR3 has 16 residues. CDR3 bases: TGTGCCAACAGTGATCGGGTCCACACTAGCACAGATACGCAGTATTTT. Translation: CANSDRVHTSTDTQYF.

This clonotype was detected a few times. This chain uses TRBV4-1 with TRBJ1-6; D gene unclear. Trimming shortened V by 0 bases and J by 5 bases, and 17 bases separated the two germline ends. Germline assignment: CDR1 MGHRA and CDR2 YSYEKL. The CDR3 has 18 residues. The CDR3 protein is CASSQDLGKAPNNSPLHF. CDR3 coding DNA: TGCGCCAGCAGCCAAGATCTTGGCAAGGCCCCAAATAATTCACCCCTCCACTTT.

This clonotype was found a few times. The gene calls are TRBV4-1 and TRBJ1-2; 7 nucleotides line up with TRBD1. Germline loops: CDR1 MGHRA, CDR2 YSYEKL. The CDR3 consists of 15 residues. Trimming at V came to 2 bases and at J to 7 bases, leaving 10 bases not matched to a gene. The CDR3 protein is CASSQPGQRLVGYTF. The CDR3 DNA is TGCGCCAGCAGCCAACCGGGACAGCGGTTAGTTGGCTACACCTTC.

CDR3 sequence (DNA): TGTGCCAGCACCCGGGACCTGTTAAATCAGCCCCAGCATTTT. Residues: CASTRDLLNQPQHF. The chain carries TRBV6-6 and TRBJ1-5; a possible D gene is TRBD1 (5 bases). The CDR3 totals 14 residues. V dropped 7 bases and J dropped 4 bases, with 14 bases sitting between them. Per the germline V gene, CDR1 is MNHNY and CDR2 is SVGAGI (reference sequence).

This clonotype was detected a few times. This chain uses TRBV28 with TRBJ2-5; a possible D gene is TRBD1 (5 bases). Trimming stripped 5 bases from V and 5 bases from J, with 12 bases between. The CDR3 has 13 residues. Germline CDR1 is MDHEN and CDR2 is SYDVKM. The CDR3 is CASSPQGHETQYF. The CDR3 coding sequence is TGTGCCAGCAGTCCCCAGGGCCATGAGACCCAGTACTTC.

The chain employs TRBV6-2 or TRBV6-3 and TRBJ2-7; TRBD2 aligns across 8 bases. Per germline, CDR1 MNHEY and CDR2 SVGEGT. This CDR3 comprises 15 residues. J lost 7 bases, V lost 6 bases, and 14 bases had no gene match. The CDR3 protein is CASSLQRESYNEQYF. In DNA form, the CDR3 reads TGTGCCAGCAGCCTCCAGCGGGAGAGCTACAATGAGCAGTACTTC.

V is TRBV29-1 and J is TRBJ1-1; 10 nucleotides align to TRBD1. The CDR3 has 14 residues. Germline V gene data show CDR1 as SQVTM and CDR2 as ANQGSEA. J gave up 5 bases and V 4 bases, and 7 bases lay outside the gene matches. This CDR3 is CSVGRDRGRTEAFF. In DNA, the CDR3 is TGCAGCGTTGGCCGGGACAGGGGACGGACTGAAGCTTTCTTT. The variable domain in full, with the rest retrieved from reference TRBV29-1 and TRBJ1-1, is SAVISQKPSRDICQRGTSLTIQCQVDSQVTMMFWYRQQPGQSLTLIATANQGSEATYESGFVIDKFPISRPNLTFSTLTVSNMSPEDSSIYLCSVGRDRGRTEAFFGQGTRLTVV.

V gene TRBV12-3 or TRBV12-4 combines with J gene TRBJ1-2; 7 nucleotides line up with TRBD1. This CDR3 is 15 amino acids long. V trimming: 2 bases; J trimming: 5 bases; junction bases outside the gene matches: 8. CDR3 region: CASSLFGTEQYGYTF. The CDR3 coding sequence is TGTGCCAGCAGTTTATTCGGGACAGAGCAATATGGCTACACCTTC.

The chain carries TRBV3-1 and TRBJ2-1, with D maybe TRBD1 (5 bases). There are 16 residues in the CDR3. The germline gives CDR1 LGHDT, CDR2 YNNKEL (reference sequence). The ends were cut back, 0 bases at V and 6 bases at J, with 15 bases in the middle. CDR3 residues: CASSQDRGRGSNEQFF. The DNA of the CDR3 is TGTGCCAGCAGCCAAGATAGGGGAAGGGGTAGCAATGAGCAGTTCTTC.

The chain employs TRBV4-1 and TRBJ2-3; 11 nucleotides match TRBD2. Germline CDR1 is MGHRA and CDR2 is YSYEKL. Trimming at V came to 4 bases and at J to 6 bases, leaving 21 bases not matched to a gene. CDR3 length: 20 amino acids. The CDR3 DNA reads TGCGCCAGCAGCCGCCTCGGGATAGCGGGGGGGCTTTCTCATTTGGATACGCAGTATTTT. Its protein is CASSRLGIAGGLSHLDTQYF.